Below, one TCR beta chain is given with its context. Its antigen remains unknown. The data were taken from a study of T cell responses to AZD1222 COVID-19 vaccine. Broader study findings: Every sample of the repertoires postdated the peak T cell response.

Libraries were prepared by immunoSEQ multiplex PCR; TCRdb keeps only in-frame clonotypes and omits some of them. The sample has roughly 150,000 clones; 88% are singletons. Trimming took 2 bases from V and 6 from J, leaving 15 bases between them. The CDR3 spans 14 residues. The germline CDR1 and CDR2 sequences are SGHRS and YFSETQ. The chain recombines TRBV5-1 with TRBJ2-7, with a weak D call TRBD2 (5 bases). The sample here was peripheral blood, taken on day 0 of MenACWY control vaccination. The source is an adult in good health. CDR3 sequence reads: CASSLGGYAFEQYF. The CDR3 nucleotides read TGCGCCAGCAGCTTAGGAGGTTATGCCTTCGAGCAGTACTTC. Complete variable domain (other parts from reference TRBV5-1 and TRBJ2-7): KAGVTQTPRYLIKTRGQQVTLSCSPISGHRSVSWYQQTPGQGLQFLFEYFSETQRNKGNFPGRFSGRQFSNSRSEMNVSTLELGDSALYLCASSLGGYAFEQYFGPGTRLTVT.